These T cell receptor beta chains were read from a single sample in a study of blood T cell repertoires in COVID-19. Data came from immunoSEQ multiplex PCR; TCRdb stores just in-frame clones and leaves some out. The sample shows approximately 80,000 clones, over 75% of them seen only once. The source material was peripheral blood. The receptors were gathered from a woman of 80 years or more with COVID-19, enrolled during active disease. CDR3s include the opening cysteine and the closing phenylalanine or tryptophan. A D gene is named only where the DNA matches it firmly. Not every row has a clone size; where given, it reads once, few, many or a size class.

J gene	clone size	V gene	D gene	CDR3 DNA	CDR3 protein
TRBJ2-7	.	TRBV3-1/TRBV3-2	.	TGTGCCAGCAGCCAAGGTTCGGTCGAGCAGTACTTC	CASSQGSVEQYF
TRBJ2-5	.	TRBV19	TRBD1	TGTGCCAGTAGTAACAGGGGCGGGGAGACCCAGTACTTC	CASSNRGGETQYF
TRBJ2-7	.	TRBV7-2	TRBD2	TGTGCCAGCAGCTTATCACGACTAGCGGGAGGCTACGAGCAGTACTTC	CASSLSRLAGGYEQYF
TRBJ2-7	.	TRBV28	.	TGTGCCAGCAGTGGGGGCGGCGTCAGGGACTCCTACGAGCAGTACTTC	CASSGGGVRDSYEQYF
TRBJ2-2	.	TRBV4-2	TRBD2	TGTGCCAGCAGCCAATGGGGTAGCGGGGGAAACACCGGGGAGCTGTTTTTT	CASSQWGSGGNTGELFF
TRBJ1-6	.	TRBV12-3/TRBV12-4	.	TGTGCCAGCAGTTTAAAGGGAGGTTCACCCCTCCACTTT	CASSLKGGSPLHF
TRBJ1-1	.	TRBV5-5	.	TGTGCCAGCAGCTTGGTCCCTGGGAGGGGGAACACTGAAGCTTTCTTT	CASSLVPGRGNTEAFF
TRBJ1-2	.	TRBV13	TRBD1	TGTGCCAGCAGCTCGCCGGGACAGGGGAACTATGGCTACACCTTC	CASSSPGQGNYGYTF
TRBJ1-5	few	TRBV7-2	.	TGTGCCAGCAGCGAACAGGGTTGGAATCAGCCCCAGCATTTT	CASSEQGWNQPQHF
TRBJ2-3	once	TRBV7-9	.	TGTGCCAGCAGCGGACAGGGGACTAGGGATTTT	CASSGQGTRDF
TRBJ2-7	.	TRBV6-6	.	TGTGCCAGCAGTCCCCCCGGGGGTTACGAGCAGTACTTC	CASSPPGGYEQYF
TRBJ1-2	once	TRBV6-2/TRBV6-3	TRBD1	TGTGCCAGCAGTGCTGACGGACAGGCCTATGGCTACACCTTC	CASSADGQAYGYTF
TRBJ2-7	.	TRBV12-5	.	TGTGCTAGTCAGCAATCGGGGTACTCCTACGAGCAGTACTTC	CASQQSGYSYEQYF
TRBJ2-7	few	TRBV15	.	TGTGCCACCAGCAGAGAGGCGGTACTACGCCCCGAGCAGTACTTC	CATSREAVLRPEQYF
TRBJ2-1	.	TRBV28	.	TGTGCCAGCAGTTTACAGTGGCTAGAGGTCTACAATGAGCAGTTCTTC	CASSLQWLEVYNEQFF
TRBJ2-3	.	TRBV7-2	TRBD2	TGTGCCAGCAGACGGACTAGCGGGGGGGCAGGTACGCAGTATTTT	CASRRTSGGAGTQYF
TRBJ2-7	.	TRBV9	TRBD1	TGTGCCAGCAGCGGGGGGGACAGGGGACACTACGAGCAGTACTTC	CASSGGDRGHYEQYF
TRBJ1-6	.	TRBV28	TRBD1	TGTGCCAGCAGTTTAACGACAGGGCAGAGCTCCTATAATTCACCCCTCCACTTT	CASSLTTGQSSYNSPLHF
TRBJ1-3	once	TRBV5-1	.	TGCGCCAGCAGCTTGGCCCAGGCCTCTGGAAACACCATATATTTT	CASSLAQASGNTIYF
TRBJ2-3	.	TRBV18	.	TGTGCCAGCTCACCTACTGAAGATACGCAGTATTTT	CASSPTEDTQYF
TRBJ2-1	.	TRBV29-1	.	TGCAGCGTTCCCAGTTCCCGACAGGCCCAGTACAATGAGCAGTTCTTC	CSVPSSRQAQYNEQFF
TRBJ1-2	few	TRBV18	.	TGTGCCAGCTCACCAATACGGGAGAACTATGGCTACACCTTC	CASSPIRENYGYTF
TRBJ2-3	.	TRBV19	TRBD2	TGTGCCAGTAGTATCGGGACTAGCGGTAGCACAGATACGCAGTATTTT	CASSIGTSGSTDTQYF
TRBJ2-7	.	TRBV18	TRBD1	TGTGCCAGCTCCTCGGACAGGGGGACCTACGAGCAGTACTTC	CASSSDRGTYEQYF
TRBJ2-3	.	TRBV3-1/TRBV3-2	TRBD2	TGTGCCAGCAGCCAAGATAGGCTAGCGGGAGTGGCAGATACGCAGTATTTT	CASSQDRLAGVADTQYF
TRBJ2-3	.	TRBV2	.	TGTGCCAGCAGTCCTACGGACTGGCTCTGGGTAGATACGCAGTATTTT	CASSPTDWLWVDTQYF
TRBJ2-2	.	TRBV4-2	.	TGTGCCAGCAGCCAAGATTCAGAACAGGGATTTACCGGGGAGCTGTTTTTT	CASSQDSEQGFTGELFF
TRBJ2-1	.	TRBV27	TRBD2	TGTGCCAGCCGAAATTCTTTAGCGGGAGCGGATGAGCAGTTCTTC	CASRNSLAGADEQFF
TRBJ1-6	.	TRBV27	.	TGTGCCAGCAGTTTTGGGGGGGTTTCACCCCTCCACTTT	CASSFGGVSPLHF
TRBJ1-1	.	TRBV28	.	TGTGCCAGCAGGGTACAGGCCTGGAACACTGAAGCTTTCTTT	CASRVQAWNTEAFF
TRBJ2-7	.	TRBV30	TRBD2	TGTGCCTGGACTAGCGGTTCCCCCTACGAGCAGTACTTC	CAWTSGSPYEQYF
TRBJ2-5	.	TRBV4-3	TRBD1	TGCGCCAGCAGCCCTTCTGTAGGGGACAGGGTCGGAGAGACCCAGTACTTC	CASSPSVGDRVGETQYF
TRBJ2-7	.	TRBV7-9	.	TGTGCCAGCAGCTTAGATCCCTCCTCCTACGAGCAGTACTTC	CASSLDPSSYEQYF
TRBJ2-5	.	TRBV14	TRBD2	TGTGCCAGCAGCCAAGATCTCCTAGCGGGGCGTAGCGAGACCCAGTACTTC	CASSQDLLAGRSETQYF
TRBJ1-1	.	TRBV7-2	.	TGTGCCAGCAGCTTAAACAGTTACACTGAAGCTTTCTTT	CASSLNSYTEAFF
TRBJ2-1	.	TRBV6-4	TRBD2	TGTGCCAGCAGTGACCGAGCGGGGGGGCTGGATGAGCAGTTCTTC	CASSDRAGGLDEQFF